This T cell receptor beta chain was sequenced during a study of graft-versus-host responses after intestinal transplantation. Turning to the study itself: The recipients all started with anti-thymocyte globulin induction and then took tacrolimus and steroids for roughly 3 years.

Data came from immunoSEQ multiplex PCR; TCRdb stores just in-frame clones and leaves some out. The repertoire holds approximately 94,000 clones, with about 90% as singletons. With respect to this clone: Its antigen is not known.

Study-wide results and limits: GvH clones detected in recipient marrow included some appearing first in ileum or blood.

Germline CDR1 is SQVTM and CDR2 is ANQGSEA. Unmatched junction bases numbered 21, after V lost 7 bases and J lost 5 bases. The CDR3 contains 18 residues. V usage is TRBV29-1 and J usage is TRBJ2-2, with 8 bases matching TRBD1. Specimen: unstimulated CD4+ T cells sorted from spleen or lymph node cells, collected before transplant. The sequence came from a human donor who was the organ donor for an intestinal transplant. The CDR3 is CSGQNSGWTGYGTGELFF. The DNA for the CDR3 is TGCAGCGGGCAGAACAGTGGGTGGACAGGGTACGGAACCGGGGAGCTGTTTTTT.